The clone carrying this TCR beta chain has only a few counts. This entry is derived from a study of Graves' ophthalmopathy and Graves' hyperthyroidism. For repertoire sequencing, the TCR beta CDR3 regions were amplified from RNA transcripts. HTBI-primed RT-PCR formed the first round, and a multiplex PCR formed the second. Each CDR3 protein gets one entry after TCRdb re-called the multiplex PCR reads with MiXCR. This sample has 230,000 or so distinct CDR3 sequences, with 45% to 55% found just once. The V and J ends lost 3 bases and 2 bases respectively, with 14 bases between them. The CDR3 is 15 amino acids. Per germline, CDR1 DFQATT and CDR2 SNEGSKA (reference sequence).

Sequencing was performed on peripheral blood. The chain has TRBV20-1 and TRBJ1-3; no definite D call. The sequence derives from an adult man with Graves' ophthalmopathy. The CDR3 DNA is TGCAGTGCTAGGAGGATCGGCGGCCCTGGAAACACCATATATTTT. Its translation is CSARRIGGPGNTIYF.